Presented here are 8 T cell receptor beta chains from one specimen sequenced in a study of cytomegalovirus exposure and HLA in healthy donors. 60 Vbeta and 13 Jbeta primers were used in PCR. Sequencing was performed with immunoSEQ multiplex PCR; in TCRdb, only in-frame clones are kept and a portion is missing. The profile shows some 150,000 clones, roughly 82% of them singletons. Specimen: PBMCs. These receptors were obtained from a woman in her fifties or sixties in good health and CMV-seropositive.

This rearrangement joins TRBV5-4 to TRBJ2-7, with D possibly being TRBD2 (6 bases). Looked up from germline, CDR1 is SGHNT and CDR2 is YYREEE (reference sequence). The CDR3 is 15 residues long. The V gene lost 3 bases and the J gene lost 0 bases, with 13 bases spanning the gap. CDR3 in DNA: TGTGCCAGCAGCTACTCGCGGGGCCTCTCCTACGAGCAGTACTTC. Translating gives CASSYSRGLSYEQYF.

This chain connects TRBV5-4 to TRBJ2-3; 7 bases fit TRBD2. Germline V gives CDR1 SGHNT, CDR2 YYREEE (reference sequence). V lost 0 bases to trimming and J lost 3 bases; unmatched junction nucleotides: 4. This CDR3 comprises 15 residues. CDR3 sequence reads: CASSLEASGTDTQYF. In nucleotides, the CDR3 is TGTGCCAGCAGCTTGGAGGCTAGCGGAACAGATACGCAGTATTTT.

This clone has just a few counts. The chain combines TRBV13 with TRBJ2-1; D not certain. The CDR3 is 12 amino acids. The germline V gene has CDR1 PRHDT and CDR2 FYEKMQ (reference sequence). V was clipped by 6 bases and J by 8 bases, with 11 bases between them. The DNA for the CDR3 is TGTGCCAGCAGTTATGAGGCGGATGAGCAGTTCTTC. It yields the protein CASSYEADEQFF.

The chain has TRBV5-1 and TRBJ2-7, with a possible D match to TRBD2 (5 bases). Germline CDR1 is SGHRS and CDR2 is YFSETQ. Deletions cut 0 bases from V and 0 bases from J, with 13 bases between. The CDR3 is made up of 16 amino acids. CDR3 nucleotides: TGCGCCAGCAGCTTGGAGTTCCGGGGAAGCTCCTACGAGCAGTACTTC. This encodes CASSLEFRGSSYEQYF.

This chain joins TRBV10-3 and TRBJ2-7; 8 bases fit TRBD1. V was pared by 6 bases and J by 0 bases, with 7 bases of the junction left unmatched. Germline V gene lookup returns CDR1 ENHRY and CDR2 SYGVKD. The CDR3 contains 15 residues. In nucleotides, the CDR3 is TGTGCCATCAGAGGGGACAGGTCGCCCTCCTACGAGCAGTACTTC. This codes for CAIRGDRSPSYEQYF.

The chain employs TRBV6-5 and TRBJ2-2; TRBD2 might be the D (5 bases). Germline loops: CDR1 MNHEY, CDR2 SVGAGI. V shed 0 bases and J shed 10 bases, with 12 bases lying between them. This CDR3 is 14 amino acids long. CDR3 bases: TGTGCCAGCAGTTACTCCGGACCTAGCTCGGAGCTGTTTTTT. Protein: CASSYSGPSSELFF.

The chain couples TRBV9 to TRBJ1-1; tentatively, D is TRBD1 (5 bases). The ends were cut back, 2 bases at V and 1 base at J, with 6 bases in the middle. Germline-derived CDR1 and CDR2 are SGDLS and YYNGEE. The CDR3 loop spans 13 amino acids. CDR3 bases: TGTGCCAGCAGCGTGACAGCGAACACTGAAGCTTTCTTT. Protein: CASSVTANTEAFF. Filled out from reference TRBV9 and TRBJ1-1, the complete variable domain reads DSGVTQTPKHLITATGQRVTLRCSPRSGDLSVYWYQQSLDQGLQFLIQYYNGEERAKGNILERFSAQQFPDLHSELNLSSLELGDSALYFCASSVTANTEAFFGQGTRLTVV.

This clone was counted once. The chain links TRBV29-1 to TRBJ2-1; 7 bases align to TRBD1. CDR3 length equals 15 residues. CDR1 SQVTM and CDR2 ANQGSEA come from the germline V gene. V shed 1 base, J shed 4 bases, and the junction held 7 bases outside the gene matches. CDR3 amino acids: CSVEGRQGAYNEQFF. DNA for the CDR3: TGCAGCGTTGAAGGTAGACAGGGAGCATACAATGAGCAGTTCTTC.